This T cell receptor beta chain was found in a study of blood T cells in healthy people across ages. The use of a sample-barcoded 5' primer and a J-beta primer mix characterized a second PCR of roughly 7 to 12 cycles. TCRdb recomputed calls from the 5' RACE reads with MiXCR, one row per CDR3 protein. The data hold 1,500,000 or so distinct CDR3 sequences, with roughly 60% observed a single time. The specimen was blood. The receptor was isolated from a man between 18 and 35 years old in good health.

In nucleotides, the CDR3 is TGTGCCAGCAGTCCCGAAACTCGACATCAGCCCCAGCATTTT. As protein: CASSPETRHQPQHF. The rearrangement uses TRBV6-4 and TRBJ1-5; D uncertain. The CDR3 loop spans 14 amino acids. V lost 5 bases and J lost 5, with 13 bases in between. Germline V gene data show CDR1 as MRHNA and CDR2 as SNTAGT.